What follows is one T cell receptor (beta chain) and its context. Its antigen remains unknown. This sample is drawn from a study of siplizumab effects on memory and regulatory T cells. Around 10^5 TCR templates per sample were assayed. Assay: immunoSEQ multiplex PCR; the TCRdb copy retains only in-frame clones and omits some. The sample shows 100,000 to 110,000 clones, roughly 93% of them seen only once. Germline CDR1 SGHTA, CDR2 FQGTGA. V shed 4 bases and J shed 4 bases, with 10 bases lying between them. The CDR3 runs 13 residues. Study results and limitations: Roughly 75-95% of dividing CD4+ or CD8+ clones were without an attributable naive or memory phenotype. Alloreactive clones mapping to unstimulated subsets formed only a minor fraction. Contribution to the alloresponse seemed major for naive T cells, which also seemed more diverse than memory cells.

The sequenced sample was non-Treg CD4+ T cells sorted from blood. This chain joins TRBV7-3 and TRBJ1-1; TRBD1 is a possible D gene (6 bases). The clonotype originates from a human donor in good health. In DNA, the CDR3 is TGTGCCAGCAGCTCGGACAGCTCCACTGAAGCTTTCTTT. Its protein product is CASSSDSSTEAFF.